These 5 T cell receptor beta chains were all obtained from the same sample, sequenced in a study of regulatory T cells in long-lasting Graves disease. Libraries of TCR beta came from iRepertoire HTBI primers plus Arm-PCR of CDR3 regions. Via MiXCR, TCRdb re-called the multiplex PCR reads, giving one row per CDR3 protein. The sample consists of 350,000 to 450,000 distinct CDR3 sequences, 15% of them appearing once. The time point here: newly diagnosed GD, antithyroid drugs for less than 3 months. PBMCs were the source of the RNA used for TCR sequencing. These data were also reused for a study on T cells in Graves' hyperthyroidism and ophthalmopathy.

Sequencing used peripheral blood mononuclear cells (PBMCs), obtained at new diagnosis, from a patient treated with antithyroid drugs. The receptors come from a woman aged 25 to 45 with Graves disease.

The V gene is TRBV20-1, the J gene TRBJ2-3, with a possible D match to TRBD2 (7 bases). The CDR3 contains 16 residues. Germline loops: CDR1 DFQATT, CDR2 SNEGSKA (reference sequence). Trimming shortened V by 0 bases and J by 3 bases, and 16 bases separated the two germline ends. Written as DNA, the CDR3 is TGCAGTGCTAGAGATGGGGGCGGGAGTGGGACAGATACGCAGTATTTT. Translation gives CSARDGGGSGTDTQYF.

This clonotype was picked up many times. This chain links TRBV5-1 with TRBJ1-4; D unclear. V lost 0 bases, J lost 3 bases, and 6 bases lay in between. Germline CDR1 reads SGHRS; CDR2 reads YFSETQ. The CDR3 loop spans 14 amino acids. CDR3 sequence (DNA): TGCGCCAGCAGCTTGGGGGTCGCTAATGAAAAACTGTTTTTT. Translating gives CASSLGVANEKLFF.

The chain recombines TRBV15 with TRBJ1-2; tentative D call: TRBD1 (6 bases). Per germline, CDR1 LNHNV and CDR2 YYDKDF (reference sequence). V gave up 3 bases and J gave up 4 bases, with 18 bases separating them. This CDR3 is 16 amino acids long. The CDR3 DNA follows: TGTGCCACCAGCAGGCGGGAACGGGGGCTAGGCTATGGCTACACCTTC. Translation gives CATSRRERGLGYGYTF.

This clonotype has a handful of counts. The J gene is TRBJ2-5, the V gene TRBV29-1; D gene uncertain. CDR3 size: 12 residues. CDR1 is SQVTM and CDR2 is ANQGSEA in the germline V gene. The V end lost 4 bases, the J end lost 3 bases, and 9 bases lay between the germline ends. The CDR3 bases are TGCAGCGTTGTTACTGGGGAAGAGACCCAGTACTTC. It specifies CSVVTGEETQYF.

This clonotype was found many times. The rearrangement joins TRBV20-1 to TRBJ2-7; D is unresolved. CDR3 length: 11 residues. V was trimmed by 5 bases and J by 4 bases, leaving 9 bases between them. Per germline, CDR1 DFQATT and CDR2 SNEGSKA (reference sequence). The DNA for the CDR3 is TGCAGTGCTGGCCGCATTTACGAGCAGTACTTC. This codes for CSAGRIYEQYF.